The 11 T cell receptor beta chains presented below share a single source sample, sequenced in a study of vaccination effects on CD4 cells after COVID-19. The data were produced by immunoSEQ multiplex PCR, yet TCRdb's version contains in-frame clones alone and is incomplete. The sample shows tens of thousands of clones, about two thirds of them seen only once. Antigen-specific CD4+ T cells were expanded with viral peptide pools in the ViraFEST assay before sequencing. A roughly 11-day culture period preceded the isolation of CD4+ T cells. Two doses of either BNT162b2 or mRNA-1273 were given to each participant. Their antigen targets remain unknown. The specimen was CD4+ T cells from PBMCs cultured with SARS-CoV-2 spike peptides, collected after COVID-19 vaccination. These receptors all come from a human donor who received a COVID-19 vaccine.

Written as DNA, the CDR3 is TGTGCCAGCAGTGAAGAATGGGGGGGTCTCGTGTTTTTT. As protein: CASSEEWGGLVFF. This sequence joins TRBV6-1 and TRBJ2-2; 7 nucleotides agree with TRBD2. Per germline, CDR1 MNHNS and CDR2 SASEGT. The CDR3 loop spans 13 amino acids. Losses at the gene ends were 1 base for V and 15 bases for J; bases not matched to a gene: 8.

Written as DNA, the CDR3 is TGTGCCAGTAAAGGGCGGGGGCCCAACAATGAGCAGTTCTTC. It encodes CASKGRGPNNEQFF. The chain has TRBV19 and TRBJ2-1; a weak D match, TRBD2 (7 bases). Trimming took off 7 bases at V and 5 bases at J, with 15 bases between the two ends. The CDR3 consists of 14 residues. Germline V gene data show CDR1 as LNHDA and CDR2 as SQIVND (reference sequence).

The chain employs TRBV11-2 and TRBJ2-3; 10 bases line up with TRBD2. Trimming cost V 5 bases and J 3 bases; bases outside gene matches: 8. The CDR3 has 16 amino acids. CDR1 and CDR2 (germline): SGHAT, FQNNGV. The CDR3 coding sequence is TGTGCCAGCAGCATACGAGCGGGGGGGGAAACAGATACGCAGTATTTT. Its translation: CASSIRAGGETDTQYF.

This clone was observed a few times. The genes are TRBV6-1 and TRBJ2-7; D unresolved. The CDR3 spans 13 residues. V was clipped by 1 base and J by 6 bases, with 10 bases between them. Germline values: CDR1 MNHNS, CDR2 SASEGT. The CDR3 here is CASSEGPLFEQYF. The CDR3 DNA is TGTGCCAGCAGTGAAGGCCCGTTGTTCGAGCAGTACTTC.

In its sample, this clone is medium-sized. The chain has TRBV27 and TRBJ2-5; TRBD2 might be the D (5 bases). From germline, CDR1 is MNHEY and CDR2 SMNVEV (reference sequence). CDR3 length: 14 amino acids. V lost 2 bases, J lost 7 bases, and 14 bases lay in between. The CDR3 loop reads CASSLNPLSGTQYF. The DNA for the CDR3 is TGTGCCAGCAGTTTAAACCCCCTGAGCGGGACCCAGTACTTC.

The rearrangement uses TRBV5-4 and TRBJ1-4; D gene unclear. The CDR3 runs 15 residues. CDR1 SGHNT and CDR2 YYREEE come from the germline V gene (reference sequence). Between the trimmed V and J ends, which lost 5 bases and 8 bases, there was a span of 19 bases. CDR3 DNA: TGTGCCAGCAGATCCGGGCCCTGGGAGGCGGAAAAACTGTTTTTT. Translating it yields CASRSGPWEAEKLFF.

The chain has TRBV7-2 and TRBJ2-4; possibly TRBD2 for D (6 bases). From germline, CDR1 is SGHTA and CDR2 FQGNSA. The CDR3 sequence is 15 residues long. V was clipped by 7 bases and J by 8 bases, with 21 bases between them. DNA for the CDR3: TGTGCCAGCACCCAGAGTACGGCGGCGGGGTACATTCAGTACTTC. Residues: CASTQSTAAGYIQYF.

This clone was observed a few times. This chain uses TRBV28 with TRBJ1-1; the match to TRBD1 covers 9 bases. The V gene end was trimmed by 1 base and the J gene end by 3 bases; junction bases not matched to a gene: 3. The CDR3 covers 15 residues. The germline V gene encodes CDR1 MDHEN and CDR2 SYDVKM. The CDR3 sequence: CASSLSGQGYTEAFF. Here the CDR3 DNA reads TGTGCCAGCAGTTTATCGGGACAGGGTTACACTGAAGCTTTCTTT.

This clone was seen a single time. The rearrangement joins TRBV5-1 to TRBJ1-5, with no clear D. The CDR3 length is 15 residues. Germline values: CDR1 SGHRS, CDR2 YFSETQ. Deletions cut 0 bases from V and 0 bases from J, with 7 bases between. The DNA of the CDR3 is TGCGCCAGCAGCTTGGTGGGTGATAGCAATCAGCCCCAGCATTTT. Translating it yields CASSLVGDSNQPQHF.

The J gene is TRBJ2-1, the V gene TRBV3-1 (or the pseudogene TRBV3-2), with 9 bases identical to TRBD2. The CDR3 extends over 14 amino acids. V shed 4 bases, J shed 12 bases, and the junction held 10 bases outside the gene matches. In germline, CDR1 is LGHDT, CDR2 YNNKEL (reference sequence). CDR3 DNA sequence: TGTGCCAGCAGCCCATTTAGCGGGGGAGCGGGGCAGTTCTTC. Translating it yields CASSPFSGGAGQFF.

This chain uses TRBV5-6 with TRBJ2-7, with D maybe TRBD1 (5 bases). Germline loops: CDR1 SGHDT, CDR2 YYEEEE. Trimming stripped 0 bases from V and 4 bases from J, with 8 bases between. The CDR3 runs to 13 residues. This chain's CDR3 is CASSLAREYEQYF. The CDR3 region has the DNA TGTGCCAGCAGCTTGGCCAGGGAATACGAGCAGTACTTC.